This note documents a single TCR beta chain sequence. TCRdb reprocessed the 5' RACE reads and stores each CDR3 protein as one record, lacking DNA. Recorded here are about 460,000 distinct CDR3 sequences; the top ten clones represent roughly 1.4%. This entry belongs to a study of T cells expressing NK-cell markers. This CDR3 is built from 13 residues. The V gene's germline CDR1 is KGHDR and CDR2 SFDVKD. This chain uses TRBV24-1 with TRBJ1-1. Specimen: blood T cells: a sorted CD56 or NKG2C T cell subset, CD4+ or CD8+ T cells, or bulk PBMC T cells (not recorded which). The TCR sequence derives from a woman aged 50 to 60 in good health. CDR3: CATSGRANTEAFF.